The 27 T cell receptor beta chains below come from one sample, sequenced in a study of shared clonotypes between healthy human individuals. Produced via immunoSEQ multiplex PCR; TCRdb's table is partial and in-frame only. Found here are millions of clones, around nine tenths of them singletons; the top ten hold more than 0.12%. The specimen sequenced was naive CD4+ T cells sorted from blood. The subset is: CD45RA+ positively selected. All receptors come from a man younger than 35 in good health.

The rearrangement joins TRBV6-6 to TRBJ1-2; D unclear. V gave up 10 bases and J gave up 8 bases, with 11 bases separating them. The length of the CDR3 is 10 residues. Germline V CDR1 and CDR2: MNHNY, SVGAGI (reference sequence). The CDR3 sequence is CATRMGGYTF. The DNA for the CDR3 is TGTGCCACCCGTATGGGCGGCTACACCTTC.

The chain couples TRBV28 to TRBJ1-5, with 7 bases matching TRBD1. The germline gives CDR1 MDHEN, CDR2 SYDVKM. The trim removed 4 bases at V and 3 bases at J, leaving 3 bases unmatched. The length of the CDR3 is 14 residues. The CDR3, as DNA: TGTGCCAGCAGTTCGGGACAGATCAATCAGCCCCAGCATTTT. It encodes CASSSGQINQPQHF.

J is TRBJ1-2 and V is TRBV6-8, with 9 bases matching TRBD1. The CDR3 loop spans 14 amino acids. V shed 6 bases and J 3 bases; nucleotides not matched to a gene: 5. Germline-derived CDR1 and CDR2 are MNHGY and SAAAGT. CDR3 region: CASSRQGGYYGYTF. CDR3 nucleotide sequence: TGTGCCAGCAGCCGACAGGGGGGTTACTATGGCTACACCTTC.

A few counts support this clone. This chain links TRBV2 with TRBJ1-4; D remains unclear. The CDR3 runs 12 residues. Germline loops: CDR1 SNHLY, CDR2 FYNNEI. V was trimmed by 8 bases and J by 8 bases, leaving 12 bases between them. CDR3 amino acids: CASGTRVEKLFF. The CDR3 DNA is TGTGCCAGCGGTACACGGGTCGAAAAACTGTTTTTT.

This chain connects TRBV11-2 to TRBJ2-3; a weak D match, TRBD2 (6 bases). V was shortened by 5 bases and J by 9 bases, with 27 bases between the two germline ends. CDR3 size: 17 residues. Germline CDR1 reads SGHAT; CDR2 reads FQNNGV. The CDR3 coding sequence is TGTGCCAGCAGCCCCCCGTTATGGCCTCAGGATGGGGGGACGCAGTATTTT. Translating it yields CASSPPLWPQDGGTQYF.

This chain links TRBV6-8 with TRBJ2-1, with 10 bases identical to TRBD2. The CDR3 is 16 amino acids. V gave up 4 bases and J gave up 9 bases; unmatched junction bases: 12. The germline V gene encodes CDR1 MNHGY and CDR2 SAAAGT. The CDR3 reads CASSCEGSGGAREQFF. The CDR3 coding sequence is TGTGCCAGCAGTTGTGAAGGGAGCGGGGGGGCACGTGAGCAGTTCTTC.

The rearrangement joins TRBV7-9 to TRBJ2-3; 8 nucleotides align to TRBD2. Germline CDR1 is SEHNR and CDR2 is FQNEAQ (reference sequence). The J segment lost 0 bases and the V segment lost 0 bases, leaving 5 bases of the junction unmatched. CDR3 length: 17 residues. CDR3 loop: CASSLALASGSTDTQYF. The CDR3 nucleotides are TGTGCCAGCAGCTTAGCGCTGGCTAGCGGGAGCACAGATACGCAGTATTTT.

Note on this clone: Other nucleotide sequences in the sample specify the same CDR3. The chain recombines TRBV10-3 with TRBJ1-1, with TRBD1 identical over 8 bases. Germline V gene sequence: CDR1 ENHRY, CDR2 SYGVKD. CDR3 length: 13 amino acids. V was pared by 8 bases and J by 0 bases, with 2 bases of the junction left unmatched. The CDR3, as DNA: TGTGCCATCGGACAGGGCTTGAACACTGAAGCTTTCTTT. Protein: CAIGQGLNTEAFF.

This chain joins TRBV4-3 and TRBJ1-4, with D perhaps TRBD1 (5 bases). V lost 0 bases to trimming and J lost 16 bases, with 18 bases between them. Looked up from germline, CDR1 is LGHNA and CDR2 is YSLEER. The CDR3 is made up of 14 amino acids. CDR3 amino acids: CASSQDLEGEPTFF. The CDR3 DNA reads as TGCGCCAGCAGCCAAGATCTGGAAGGGGAGCCTACGTTTTTT.

As to this clone: The sample carries other DNA sequences with the same CDR3. The V call is TRBV19, the J call TRBJ2-5; weak D call: TRBD2 (5 bases). The CDR3 runs 13 residues. Germline V CDR1 and CDR2: LNHDA, SQIVND (reference sequence). Trimming pared 4 bases from V and 1 base from J, leaving 7 bases between. The CDR3 DNA sequence: TGTGCCAGTAGTAAGAGGGCCCAAGAGACCCAGTACTTC. Translating gives CASSKRAQETQYF.

V usage is TRBV28 and J usage is TRBJ2-2, with TRBD1 as a possible D gene (5 bases). Trimming removed 6 bases from V and 7 bases from J, with 15 bases in between. This CDR3 spans 14 amino acids. Germline assignment: CDR1 MDHEN and CDR2 SYDVKM. This CDR3 is CASRPSRVDGELFF. In DNA, the CDR3 is TGTGCCAGCAGGCCCAGCAGGGTAGACGGGGAGCTGTTTTTT.

This sequence joins TRBV19 and TRBJ2-7; 10 nucleotides line up with TRBD2. The V segment lost 8 bases and the J segment 4 bases; nucleotides outside the gene matches: 8. This CDR3 is built from 14 residues. Germline CDR1 is LNHDA and CDR2 is SQIVND (reference sequence). CDR3 in amino acids: CASAVAGGGYEQYF. The CDR3 nucleotides are TGTGCCAGTGCGGTAGCGGGAGGAGGATACGAGCAGTACTTC.

J is TRBJ2-3 and V is TRBV6-5, with a tentative D call TRBD2 (5 bases). The germline V gene has CDR1 MNHEY and CDR2 SVGAGI. The CDR3 spans 13 residues. Deletions cut 8 bases from V and 2 bases from J, with 11 bases between. The CDR3 DNA reads as TGTGCCAGCGCCCGGGGTTTCACAGATACGCAGTATTTT. Translated, it gives CASARGFTDTQYF.

The chain carries TRBV19 and TRBJ2-7; D perhaps matches TRBD2 (5 bases). V was trimmed by 5 bases and J by 2 bases, leaving 16 bases between them. The germline CDR1 and CDR2 sequences are LNHDA and SQIVND (reference sequence). This CDR3 has 15 residues. CDR3 DNA: TGTGCCAGTAGTCCCGGGGTCAGGACGGCCTACGAGCAGTACTTC. Its protein product is CASSPGVRTAYEQYF.

The J gene is TRBJ2-6, the V gene TRBV11-3, with D possibly being TRBD1 (5 bases). V was clipped by 5 bases and J by 2 bases, with 16 bases between them. This CDR3 is built from 17 residues. Germline values: CDR1 SGHNT, CDR2 YENEEA. Written as DNA, the CDR3 is TGTGCCAGCAGCAACGGCCGACAGACCGCTGGGGCCAACGTCCTGACTTTC. The encoded protein is CASSNGRQTAGANVLTF.

The table lists this clone with a count of one. The chain recombines TRBV14 with TRBJ1-1; D is uncertain. Germline loops: CDR1 SGHDN, CDR2 FVKESK. The CDR3 covers 14 residues. V shed 4 bases and J shed 4 bases, with 13 bases lying between them. The CDR3 here is CASSLSLPGTEAFF. The CDR3 coding sequence is TGTGCCAGCAGCCTTAGTTTACCCGGCACTGAAGCTTTCTTT.

The V call is TRBV5-1, the J call TRBJ2-5, with 10 bases lining up with TRBD2. Germline lookup yields CDR1 SGHRS and CDR2 YFSETQ. The CDR3 has 16 residues. J lost 5 bases, V lost 0 bases, and 7 bases had no gene match. This CDR3 reads CASSLDTAGGPETQYF. The CDR3 bases are TGCGCCAGCAGCTTGGATACAGCGGGGGGGCCCGAGACCCAGTACTTC.

The V call is TRBV10-1, the J call TRBJ1-4; 12 positions match TRBD1. Trimming at V came to 10 bases and at J to 4 bases, leaving 13 bases not matched to a gene. CDR1 is WNHNN, CDR2 SYGVQD, per germline (reference sequence). CDR3 length: 17 amino acids. The CDR3 reads CATNVRDRGQGNEKLFF. The CDR3 bases are TGCGCCACCAATGTCCGGGACAGGGGGCAGGGTAATGAAAAACTGTTTTTT.

The CDR3 sequence: CASSYRGSSEYEQYF. For the CDR3, the DNA is TGTGCCAGCAGTTACCGCGGCTCTAGCGAATACGAGCAGTACTTC. J is TRBJ2-7 and V is TRBV6-6, with a tentative D call TRBD2 (6 bases). V lost 2 bases to trimming and J lost 4 bases, with 15 bases between them. Germline V gene lookup returns CDR1 MNHNY and CDR2 SVGAGI (reference sequence). CDR3 length equals 15 residues.

The gene calls are TRBV5-4 and TRBJ2-7, with 9 bases aligning to TRBD1. V shed 4 bases, J shed 2 bases, and the junction held 7 bases outside the gene matches. CDR1 SGHNT and CDR2 YYREEE come from the germline V gene (reference sequence). CDR3 length: 15 residues. The CDR3 region has the DNA TGTGCCAGCAGCCCGGGACAGGGATCCGCCTACGAGCAGTACTTC. Protein product: CASSPGQGSAYEQYF.

The rearrangement joins TRBV4-1 to TRBJ2-7, with 10 bases fitting TRBD2. V gave up 8 bases and J gave up 3 bases; unmatched junction bases: 10. Germline V gives CDR1 MGHRA, CDR2 YSYEKL. This CDR3 has 15 residues. DNA of the CDR3: TGCGCCAGCGGTCCTCTCGCTAGCGGGAGCTACGAGCAGTACTTC. This gives the protein CASGPLASGSYEQYF.

This chain joins TRBV18 and TRBJ1-2, with a tentative D call TRBD1 (6 bases). This CDR3 comprises 18 residues. V lost 0 bases and J lost 5, with 22 bases in between. Germline-derived CDR1 and CDR2 are KGHSH and LQKENI. DNA of the CDR3: TGTGCCAGCTCACCACCCGGGCAGGGGATCCCCAAACTATATGGCTACACCTTC. Translated, it gives CASSPPGQGIPKLYGYTF.

A remark on this clone: Other nucleotide sequences from this sample produce the same CDR3. The chain combines TRBV18 with TRBJ2-3; D unclear. Germline V gene sequence: CDR1 KGHSH, CDR2 LQKENI. This CDR3 has 12 amino acids. Trimming took off 3 bases at V and 6 bases at J, with 7 bases between the two ends. Written as DNA, the CDR3 is TGTGCCAGCTCACCCCAAGGGGATACGCAGTATTTT. It translates to CASSPQGDTQYF.

Concerning this clone itself: Other DNA sequences in this specimen translate into the identical CDR3. The chain combines TRBV5-1 with TRBJ2-7; unclear D gene. The CDR3 is 13 residues long. Germline V gives CDR1 SGHRS, CDR2 YFSETQ. V lost 0 bases to trimming and J lost 2 bases, with 6 bases between them. The DNA of the CDR3 is TGCGCCAGCAGCTTGGCCGGACCCTACGAGCAGTACTTC. It codes for CASSLAGPYEQYF.

This sequence joins TRBV5-1 and TRBJ2-7; maybe TRBD2 (6 bases). The V end was cut by 4 bases, the J end by 0 bases, with 14 bases between. CDR3 length equals 15 residues. Germline CDR1 is SGHRS and CDR2 is YFSETQ. CDR3 protein: CASSAGFLSSYEQYF. For the CDR3, the DNA is TGCGCCAGCAGCGCGGGGTTTTTAAGCTCCTACGAGCAGTACTTC.

A note on this clone: The limits of the CDR3 on the DNA are not certain, so only TCRdb's listed CDR3 is given. This chain's CDR3 is CATSRDFGVAGGSEYF. The V gene is TRBV15, the J gene TRBJ2-7; the tabulated D call, TRBD2, remains unverified against the DNA. From its first to its last residue, the CDR3 has 16 amino acids. The germline gives CDR1 LNHNV, CDR2 YYDKDF (reference sequence).

The genes are TRBV5-6 and TRBJ2-3; 8 nucleotides match TRBD2. V was clipped by 3 bases and J by 4 bases; unmatched bases: 4. Germline loops: CDR1 SGHDT, CDR2 YYEEEE. CDR3 length equals 14 residues. CDR3 sequence reads: CASSSGLAADTQYF. CDR3 nucleotide sequence: TGTGCCAGCAGCTCCGGACTAGCCGCAGATACGCAGTATTTT.